The rows below give T cell receptor beta chains drawn from one sample of a study of cytomegalovirus exposure and HLA in healthy donors. TCRdb's copy holds only in-frame clones and misses some; the assay was immunoSEQ multiplex PCR. Of approximately 240,000 clones listed, around 90% are singletons. Sample: PBMCs. These receptors all stem from a woman in her late teens or twenties in good health and CMV-seronegative. The CDR3 runs from the conserved cysteine through the conserved F or W. Fields, in order: clone size, D gene, J gene, V gene, CDR3 DNA, CDR3 protein. The D gene is left open where the match is weak. The listing skips clone size in some rows; elsewhere it reads once, few, many or a size class.

>-|-|TRBJ1-1|TRBV7-9
TGTGCCAGCAGCCGAGAGCAAAACACTGAAGCTTTCTTT
CASSREQNTEAFF
>-|-|TRBJ1-5|TRBV6-5
TGTGCCAGCAGTTTCACAGGTGGCAATCAGCCCCAGCATTTT
CASSFTGGNQPQHF
>-|-|TRBJ1-1|TRBV19
TGTGCCAGTAAATTCAGGGAGGTTGGCACTGAAGCTTTCTTT
CASKFREVGTEAFF
>once|TRBD1|TRBJ2-7|TRBV5-6
TGTGCCAGCAGCCCCGCGACAGGGCTCCACGAGCAGTACTTC
CASSPATGLHEQYF
>-|TRBD2|TRBJ2-7|TRBV4-1
TGCGCCAGCAGCCAACTTCGGACTAGCGGTTACGAGCAGTACTTC
CASSQLRTSGYEQYF
>-|-|TRBJ1-1|TRBV30
TGTGCCTGGAAACAAGGGGACTGGGCTGAAGCTTTCTTT
CAWKQGDWAEAFF
>-|-|TRBJ2-6|TRBV29-1
TGCAGCGTTGAGGGGGGATCAGGGGCCAACGTCCTGACTTTC
CSVEGGSGANVLTF
>-|-|TRBJ2-7|TRBV14
TGTGCCAGCAGTTCAGTACACCAACCGCGGGGGCAGTACTTC
CASSSVHQPRGQYF
>-|TRBD1|TRBJ2-1|TRBV29-1
TGCAGCGTTGAAATAGGACAGGGCCAAAGCTCCTACAATGAGCAGTTCTTC
CSVEIGQGQSSYNEQFF
>-|TRBD2|TRBJ2-7|TRBV10-3
TGTGCCATCAGGACTGGGACTAGCGGGAGTCGGGAGCAGTACTTC
CAIRTGTSGSREQYF
>-|-|TRBJ2-3|TRBV6-1
TGTGCCGGGGGGACTCCCACAGATACGCAGTATTTT
CAGGTPTDTQYF
>few|-|TRBJ1-2|TRBV7-9
TGTGCCAGCAGCTCGTATCCGGACACGGTTTATGGCTACACCTTC
CASSSYPDTVYGYTF
>-|TRBD2|TRBJ2-7|TRBV19
TGTGCCAGTAGTTCCCCCCCAGGGACTAGCGGGGCCTACGAGCAGTACTTC
CASSSPPGTSGAYEQYF
>-|TRBD1|TRBJ1-1|TRBV2
TGTGCCAGCAGTGGTTTGACAGGGAGCGTAGCTTTCTTT
CASSGLTGSVAFF
>-|TRBD1|TRBJ1-2|TRBV27
TGTGCCAGCAGTCCCGACAGGGTTAGTGGCTACACCTTC
CASSPDRVSGYTF
>-|-|TRBJ1-1|TRBV19
TGTGCCAGTAGAGGCCCAGGGGATGGCGCTGAAGCTTTCTTT
CASRGPGDGAEAFF
>-|TRBD2|TRBJ2-5|TRBV7-2
TGTGCCAGCAGCTCCGGACTAGCGGGATTCGAGACCCAGTACTTC
CASSSGLAGFETQYF
>-|-|TRBJ1-3|TRBV5-4
TGTGCCAGCAGCTTGGATAGGGGATCTGGAAACACCATATATTTT
CASSLDRGSGNTIYF
>-|-|TRBJ1-1|TRBV30
TGTGCCTGGAGAAGGGGGGGAGGGACTGAAGCTTTCTTT
CAWRRGGGTEAFF
>once|-|TRBJ2-7|TRBV29-1
TGCAGCGTTGTTCGGCCCGGCGGCGAGCAGTACTTC
CSVVRPGGEQYF
>-|-|TRBJ1-1|TRBV6-5
TGTGCCAGCAGTCCCGGACTGGCAAACACTGAAGCTTTCTTT
CASSPGLANTEAFF
>-|-|TRBJ2-2|TRBV6-5
TGTGCCAGCAGCCCAGCGAACACCGGGGAGCTGTTTTTT
CASSPANTGELFF
>-|-|TRBJ2-7|TRBV2
TGTGCCAGCAGTGGGGAGGCTAGCTCCTACGAGCAGTACTTC
CASSGEASSYEQYF
>-|TRBD2|TRBJ2-7|TRBV5-1
TGCGCCAGCAGCAGGCCGGGGGGTCTCTCCTACGAGCAGTACTTC
CASSRPGGLSYEQYF
>-|-|TRBJ2-1|TRBV2
TGTGCCAGCAGTGCCTCCACTCCAGCGGGCGTCTACAATGAGCAGTTCTTC
CASSASTPAGVYNEQFF
>-|-|TRBJ1-1|TRBV2
TGTGCCACCCACCACCAGGTAAACACTGAAGCTTTCTTT
CATHHQVNTEAFF
>-|TRBD1|TRBJ1-1|TRBV5-6
TGTGCCAGCAGCTTCGGGACAGTTATGAACACTGAAGCTTTCTTT
CASSFGTVMNTEAFF